Listed below are T cell receptor beta chains from one sample, sequenced in a study of spatial heterogeneity in lung cancer. TCRdb reanalysed the 5' RACE reads using MiXCR and keeps one entry per CDR3 protein. The profile shows about 23,000 distinct CDR3 sequences, approximately 4.3% of them singletons. The sequencing here drew on lung tumor tissue, taken at surgery. All receptors come from a male donor with early-stage non-small cell lung cancer. Both conserved end residues are part of each CDR3. The order of the fields is J gene, D gene, V gene, CDR3 protein. The D gene is left open where the match is weak.

j_call: TRBJ2-3; d_call: .; v_call: TRBV28; cdr3_aa: CASSPGRRTTDTQYF
j_call: TRBJ2-3; d_call: .; v_call: TRBV27; cdr3_aa: CASSLGRVGPDTQYF
j_call: TRBJ1-1; d_call: .; v_call: TRBV29-1; cdr3_aa: CSVTGRMNTEAFF
j_call: TRBJ2-2; d_call: .; v_call: TRBV7-3; cdr3_aa: CASSTAGSGELFF
j_call: TRBJ1-1; d_call: .; v_call: TRBV7-9; cdr3_aa: CASSRDRNAEAFF
j_call: TRBJ2-2; d_call: .; v_call: TRBV18; cdr3_aa: CASSQNRHPNTGELFF
j_call: TRBJ2-7; d_call: .; v_call: TRBV9; cdr3_aa: CASSVEPSAYEQYF
j_call: TRBJ2-7; d_call: TRBD1; v_call: TRBV29-1; cdr3_aa: CSVEGAGGRSEQYF
j_call: TRBJ2-7; d_call: .; v_call: TRBV6-2/TRBV6-3; cdr3_aa: CASSPRRTEDYEQYF
j_call: TRBJ2-4; d_call: .; v_call: TRBV18; cdr3_aa: CASSLGEGTGKNIQYF
j_call: TRBJ2-3; d_call: .; v_call: TRBV27; cdr3_aa: CASSLWGDSRDTQYF
j_call: TRBJ2-7; d_call: .; v_call: TRBV30; cdr3_aa: CASRGGWAYEQYF
j_call: TRBJ2-5; d_call: .; v_call: TRBV5-1; cdr3_aa: CASSTGRRGETQYF
j_call: TRBJ2-3; d_call: .; v_call: TRBV7-2; cdr3_aa: CASRRGVGATDTQYF
j_call: TRBJ2-1; d_call: TRBD2; v_call: TRBV28; cdr3_aa: CASSPPGLAGAIPPPPPGF
j_call: TRBJ1-5; d_call: .; v_call: TRBV12-3/TRBV12-4; cdr3_aa: CASRVGIPNQPQHF
j_call: TRBJ2-1; d_call: .; v_call: TRBV6-2/TRBV6-3; cdr3_aa: CASSLVEEQFF
j_call: TRBJ2-7; d_call: .; v_call: TRBV2; cdr3_aa: CASSLSSYEQYF
j_call: TRBJ2-1; d_call: .; v_call: TRBV7-2; cdr3_aa: CASSPRLGEQFF
j_call: TRBJ1-5; d_call: .; v_call: TRBV7-2; cdr3_aa: CASSFHSNQPQHF
j_call: TRBJ2-1; d_call: .; v_call: TRBV11-2; cdr3_aa: CASSLIGTAMFF
j_call: TRBJ2-7; d_call: TRBD2; v_call: TRBV7-7; cdr3_aa: CASSLNAGGKYEQYF
j_call: TRBJ2-5; d_call: .; v_call: TRBV20-1; cdr3_aa: CSASVSRAQETQYF
j_call: TRBJ2-3; d_call: TRBD2; v_call: TRBV7-2; cdr3_aa: CASSSLAGPQDTQYF
j_call: TRBJ2-3; d_call: TRBD1; v_call: TRBV29-1; cdr3_aa: CSVGRGTGTTDTQYF
j_call: TRBJ1-2; d_call: .; v_call: TRBV28; cdr3_aa: CASSLGVGHPYYGYTF
j_call: TRBJ1-2; d_call: .; v_call: TRBV11-2; cdr3_aa: CASSWGYGYTF
j_call: TRBJ2-7; d_call: TRBD1; v_call: TRBV30; cdr3_aa: CAWRGTGVYEQYF